What follows is one TCR beta chain and its context. This clone was detected only a few times. The specificity of this receptor is unknown. No base-level quality is on record; no much larger clone is a single base apart. This record belongs to a study of shared clonotypes between healthy human individuals (TCRdb year 2020). For the wider study: The cohort included a few men and two women between 18 and 49 years of age. To estimate repertoire size and how much clonotype sharing occurs between individuals, the study deeply sequenced the blood TCR repertoires of five or six healthy adults. Libraries were prepared and TCR repertoires were sequenced by different laboratories using diverse techniques, in order to increase sequencing depth and limit assay-specific biases. Per donor, leukapheresis produced somewhere between about 0.85 and 10 billion PBMCs. General findings and caveats noted by the study authors: Pairwise subsampling led to the expectation that sequencing depth would affect the degree of clonotype sharing among donors. Because the study included a small number of donors, the genetic and exposure-history diversity represented was limited. Only blood was sampled, and tissue TCR repertoires likely differ from those in blood.

Using the deep immunoSEQ assay, multiplex PCR amplified TCR CDR3 regions from genomic DNA. Genomic DNA extracted from each cell subset was distributed evenly over all wells of several immunoSEQ 96-well plates, and each plate served as one replicate. For unsorted PBMC, approximately 0.3 ug genomic DNA, equal to 25,000 to 35,000 T cell genomes, was loaded into each replicate PCR. Genomic DNA from unsorted PBMC was sequenced over ten immunoSEQ deep assay plates. Purified libraries were measured with a Qubit 3.0 fluorometer, size-checked on a Bioanalyzer 2100, and measured again with the KAPA Library Quantification kit. Each immunoSEQ 96-well plate was sequenced on its own single-read 150-cycle Illumina NextSeq 550 flow cell. The published analysis was carried out like this. Because the immunoSEQ output included only junctional sequences and no quality scores, the filtering could not be the same as the filtering used for full-length reads. To assign V/J genes and CDR3, sequences were annotated against IMGT germline references using PyIR, a Python wrapper for IgBLAST v1.9. Reads were filtered out if the reads had weak V/J assignments (E-value above 1e-6), no CDR3, stop codons, out-of-frame junctions, or ambiguous translated residues. V3J clonotypes were defined as sequences sharing the same inferred V gene, J gene, and CDR3 amino acid sequence. To compute the percentage overlap between repertoires, the number of shared unique clonotypes was divided by the size of the smaller repertoire. RTK rarefaction, the Chao1 estimator, and Recon v2.1 estimates of unobserved clonotypes were used to assess repertoire richness. TCRdb limited this immuneACCESS table to in-frame rearrangements with V and J called. A share of clones is missing; checked studies link under half to unresolved V genes, and the rest is unexplained. V, J and clone size reflect that table, while D and trimming were determined from the DNA. Present in this sample are approximately 470,000 clones, around 85% of which were seen just once. Roughly 13% of the sample rests with the top ten.

Healthy HIV-negative adults with no recently reported acute infections or vaccinations were included as donors. Every donor was a Caucasian adult living in Nashville, Tennessee, USA. For unsorted samples, tens of millions of PBMCs were counted, and genomic DNA was extracted using the QIAamp DNA Blood Mini kit. Blood was obtained by leukapheresis, after which PBMCs were separated by Ficoll-Histopaque density gradient centrifugation and cryopreserved in liquid nitrogen vapor phase. CDR3 length: 14 amino acids, cysteine to phenylalanine. Only CDR3 DNA is held: 42 bases, read in frame from base 1. The germline V gene (reference sequence) sets CDR1 to SEHNR and CDR2 to FQNEAQ. V trim: 4 bases; J trim: 3 bases; unmatched bases: 5.

The TCR sequence derives from a woman in her thirties or forties in good health. Some clones in this sample may be carry-over from other donors' samples. The sequence is built from TRBV7-9 and TRBJ1-1; 7 bases in the junction line up with TRBD1. The sample consisted of PBMCs. CDR3 reads: CASSSEQGYTEAFF. The DNA sequence is as follows: TGTGCCAGCAGCTCAGAACAGGGGTACACTGAAGCTTTCTTT.